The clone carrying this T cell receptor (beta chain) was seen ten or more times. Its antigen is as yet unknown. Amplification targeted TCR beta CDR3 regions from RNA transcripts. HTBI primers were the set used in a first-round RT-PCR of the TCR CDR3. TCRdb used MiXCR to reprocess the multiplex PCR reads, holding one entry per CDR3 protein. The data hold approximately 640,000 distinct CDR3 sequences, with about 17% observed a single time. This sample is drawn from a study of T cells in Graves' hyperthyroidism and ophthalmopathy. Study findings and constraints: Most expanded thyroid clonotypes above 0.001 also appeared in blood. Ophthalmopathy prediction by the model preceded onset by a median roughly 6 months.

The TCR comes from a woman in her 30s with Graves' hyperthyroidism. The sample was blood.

The CDR3 loop reads CASSVGLAGNFGETQYF. For the CDR3, the DNA is TGCGCCAGCAGCGTGGGACTAGCGGGAAACTTCGGAGAGACCCAGTACTTC. This chain uses TRBV5-1 with TRBJ2-5; 13 bases match TRBD2. Germline loops: CDR1 SGHRS, CDR2 YFSETQ. Germline trimming cut 4 bases from V and 4 bases from J; bases unmatched to any gene: 10. The CDR3 consists of 17 residues.